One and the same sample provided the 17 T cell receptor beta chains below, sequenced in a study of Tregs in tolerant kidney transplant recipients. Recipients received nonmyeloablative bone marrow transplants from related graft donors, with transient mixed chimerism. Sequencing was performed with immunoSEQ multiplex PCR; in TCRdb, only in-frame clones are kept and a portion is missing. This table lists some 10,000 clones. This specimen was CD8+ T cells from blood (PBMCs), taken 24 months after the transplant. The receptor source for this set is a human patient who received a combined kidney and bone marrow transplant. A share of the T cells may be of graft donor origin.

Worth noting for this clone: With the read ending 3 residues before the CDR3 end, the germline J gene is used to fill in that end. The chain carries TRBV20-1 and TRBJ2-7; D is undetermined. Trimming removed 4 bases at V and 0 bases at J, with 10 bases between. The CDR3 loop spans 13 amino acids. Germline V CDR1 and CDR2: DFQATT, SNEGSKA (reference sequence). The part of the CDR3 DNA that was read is TGCAGTGCTACATCGACAAACTCCTACGAG. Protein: CSATSTNSYE. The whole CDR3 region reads CSATSTNSYEQYF.

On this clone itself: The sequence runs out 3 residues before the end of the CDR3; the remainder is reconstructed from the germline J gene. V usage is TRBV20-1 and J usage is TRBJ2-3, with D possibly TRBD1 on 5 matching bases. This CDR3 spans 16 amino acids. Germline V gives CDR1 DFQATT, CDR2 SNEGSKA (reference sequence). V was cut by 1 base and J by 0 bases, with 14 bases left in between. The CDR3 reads CSARALFQGSTDTQYF. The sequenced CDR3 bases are TGCAGTGCTAGAGCCCTCTTCCAGGGAAGCACAGATACG.

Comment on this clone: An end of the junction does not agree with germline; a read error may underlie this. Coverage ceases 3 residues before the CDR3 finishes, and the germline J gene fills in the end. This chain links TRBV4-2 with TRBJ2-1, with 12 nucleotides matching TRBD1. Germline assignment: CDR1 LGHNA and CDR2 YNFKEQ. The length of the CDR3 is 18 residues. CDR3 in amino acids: CASSQDSHTGQGAYEQFF. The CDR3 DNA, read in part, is TGCGCCAGCAGCCAAGACTCCCACACGGGACAGGGGGCATATGAG.

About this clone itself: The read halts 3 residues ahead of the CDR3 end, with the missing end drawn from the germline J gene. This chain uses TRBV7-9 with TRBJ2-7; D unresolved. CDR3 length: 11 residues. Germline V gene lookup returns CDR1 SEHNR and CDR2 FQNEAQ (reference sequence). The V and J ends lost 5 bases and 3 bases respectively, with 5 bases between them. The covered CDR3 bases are TGTGCCAGCAGCAACAGCTACGAG. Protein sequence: CASSNSYE. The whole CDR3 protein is CASSNSYEQYF.

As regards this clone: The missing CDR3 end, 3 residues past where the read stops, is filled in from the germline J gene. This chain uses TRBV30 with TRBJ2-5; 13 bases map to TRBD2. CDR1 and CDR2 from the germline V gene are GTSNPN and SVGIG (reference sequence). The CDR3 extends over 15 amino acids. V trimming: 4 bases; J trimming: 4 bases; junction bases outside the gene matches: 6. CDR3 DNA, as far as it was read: TGTGCCTGGACGTCACTAGCGGGAGGGGTAGAGACC. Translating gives CAWTSLAGGVET. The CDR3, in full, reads CAWTSLAGGVETQYF.

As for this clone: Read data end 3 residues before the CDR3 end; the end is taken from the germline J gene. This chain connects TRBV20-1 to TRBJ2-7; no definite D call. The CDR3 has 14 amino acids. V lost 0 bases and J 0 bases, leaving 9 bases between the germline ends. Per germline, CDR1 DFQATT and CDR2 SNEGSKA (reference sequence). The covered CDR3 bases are TGCAGTGCTAGAGATGGTTCTAACTCCTACGAG. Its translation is CSARDGSNSYE. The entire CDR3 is CSARDGSNSYEQYF.

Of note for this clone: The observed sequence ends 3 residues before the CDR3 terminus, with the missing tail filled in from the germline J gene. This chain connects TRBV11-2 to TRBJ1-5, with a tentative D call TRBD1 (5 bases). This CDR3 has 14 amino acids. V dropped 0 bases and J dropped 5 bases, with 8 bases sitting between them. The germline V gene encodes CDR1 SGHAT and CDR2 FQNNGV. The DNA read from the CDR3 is TGTGCCAGCAGCTTAGATGGGGGGGATCAGCCC. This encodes CASSLDGGDQP. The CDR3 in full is CASSLDGGDQPQHF.

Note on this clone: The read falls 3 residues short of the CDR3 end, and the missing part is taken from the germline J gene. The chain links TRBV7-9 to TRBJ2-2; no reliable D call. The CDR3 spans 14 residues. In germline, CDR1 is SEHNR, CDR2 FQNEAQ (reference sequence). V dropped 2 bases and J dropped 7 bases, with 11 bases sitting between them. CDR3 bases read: TGTGCCAGCAGCTTACAAGGGCTGGGCGGGGAG. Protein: CASSLQGLGGE. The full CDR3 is CASSLQGLGGELFF.

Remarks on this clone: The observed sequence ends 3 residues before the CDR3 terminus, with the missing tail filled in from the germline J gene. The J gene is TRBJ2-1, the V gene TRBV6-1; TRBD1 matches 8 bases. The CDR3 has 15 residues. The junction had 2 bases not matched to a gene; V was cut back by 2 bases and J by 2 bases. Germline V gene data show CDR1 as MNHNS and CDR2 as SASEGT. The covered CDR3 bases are TGTGCCAGCAGTGAACAGGACAGGGCCTACAATGAG. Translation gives CASSEQDRAYNE. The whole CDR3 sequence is CASSEQDRAYNEQFF.

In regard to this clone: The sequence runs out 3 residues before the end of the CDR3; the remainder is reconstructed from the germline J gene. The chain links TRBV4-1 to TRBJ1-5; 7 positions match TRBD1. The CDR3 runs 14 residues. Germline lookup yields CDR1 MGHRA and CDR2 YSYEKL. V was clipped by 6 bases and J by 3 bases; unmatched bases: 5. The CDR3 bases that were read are TGCGCCAGCAGTACCGGGACAGACAATCAGCCC. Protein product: CASSTGTDNQP. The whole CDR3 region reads CASSTGTDNQPQHF.

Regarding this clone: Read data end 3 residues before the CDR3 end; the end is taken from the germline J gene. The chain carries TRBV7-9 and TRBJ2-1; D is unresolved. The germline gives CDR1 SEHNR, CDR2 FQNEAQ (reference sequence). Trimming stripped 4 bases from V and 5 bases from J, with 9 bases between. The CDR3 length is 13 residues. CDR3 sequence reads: CASSSGLDNEQFF. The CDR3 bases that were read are TGTGCCAGCAGCTCGGGTCTAGACAATGAG.

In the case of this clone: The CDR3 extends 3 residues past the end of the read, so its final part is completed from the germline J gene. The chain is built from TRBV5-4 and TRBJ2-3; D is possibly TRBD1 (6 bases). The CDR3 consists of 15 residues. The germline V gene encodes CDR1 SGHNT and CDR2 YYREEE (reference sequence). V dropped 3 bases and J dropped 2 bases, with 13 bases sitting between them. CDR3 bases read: TGTGCCAGCAGCTGGGGGCCTAGCCCCACAGATACG. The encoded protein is CASSWGPSPTDT. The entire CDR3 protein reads CASSWGPSPTDTQYF.

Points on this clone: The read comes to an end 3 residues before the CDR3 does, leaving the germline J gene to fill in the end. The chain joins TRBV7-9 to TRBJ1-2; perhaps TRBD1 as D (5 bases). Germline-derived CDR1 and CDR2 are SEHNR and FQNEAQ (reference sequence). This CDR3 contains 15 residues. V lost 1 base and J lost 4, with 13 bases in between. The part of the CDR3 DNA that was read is TGTGCCAGCAGCTTAGAGGGGTGGGGAATCTATGGC. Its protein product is CASSLEGWGIYG. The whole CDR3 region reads CASSLEGWGIYGYTF.

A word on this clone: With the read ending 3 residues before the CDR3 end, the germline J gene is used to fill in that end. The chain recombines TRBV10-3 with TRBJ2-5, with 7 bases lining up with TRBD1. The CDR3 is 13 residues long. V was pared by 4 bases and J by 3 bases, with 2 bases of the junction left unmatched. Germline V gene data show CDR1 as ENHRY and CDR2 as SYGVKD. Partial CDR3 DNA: TGTGCCATCAGTGGCGGACAGGAAGAGACC. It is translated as CAISGGQEET. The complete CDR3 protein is CAISGGQEETQYF.

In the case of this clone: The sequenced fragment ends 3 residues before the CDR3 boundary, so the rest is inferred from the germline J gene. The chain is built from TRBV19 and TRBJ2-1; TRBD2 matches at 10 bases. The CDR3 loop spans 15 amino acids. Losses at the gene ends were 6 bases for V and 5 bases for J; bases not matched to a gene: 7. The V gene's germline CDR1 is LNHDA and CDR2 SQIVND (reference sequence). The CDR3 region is CASRKREGIHNEQFF. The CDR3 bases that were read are TGTGCCAGTAGGAAGCGGGAGGGCATCCACAATGAG.

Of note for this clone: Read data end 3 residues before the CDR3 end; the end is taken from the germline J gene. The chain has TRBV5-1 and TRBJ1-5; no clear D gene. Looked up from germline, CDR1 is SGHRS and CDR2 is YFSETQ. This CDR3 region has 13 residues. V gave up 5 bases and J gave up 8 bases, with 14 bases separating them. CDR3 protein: CASRRTDSEPQHF. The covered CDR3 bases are TGCGCCAGCAGGCGGACGGACTCAGAGCCC.

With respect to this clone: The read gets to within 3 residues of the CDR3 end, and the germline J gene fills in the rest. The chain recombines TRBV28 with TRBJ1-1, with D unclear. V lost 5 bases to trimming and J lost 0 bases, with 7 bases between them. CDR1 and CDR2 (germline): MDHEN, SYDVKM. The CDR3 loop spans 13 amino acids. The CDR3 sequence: CASSPRVNTEAFF. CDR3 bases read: TGTGCCAGCAGTCCCAGAGTGAACACTGAA.